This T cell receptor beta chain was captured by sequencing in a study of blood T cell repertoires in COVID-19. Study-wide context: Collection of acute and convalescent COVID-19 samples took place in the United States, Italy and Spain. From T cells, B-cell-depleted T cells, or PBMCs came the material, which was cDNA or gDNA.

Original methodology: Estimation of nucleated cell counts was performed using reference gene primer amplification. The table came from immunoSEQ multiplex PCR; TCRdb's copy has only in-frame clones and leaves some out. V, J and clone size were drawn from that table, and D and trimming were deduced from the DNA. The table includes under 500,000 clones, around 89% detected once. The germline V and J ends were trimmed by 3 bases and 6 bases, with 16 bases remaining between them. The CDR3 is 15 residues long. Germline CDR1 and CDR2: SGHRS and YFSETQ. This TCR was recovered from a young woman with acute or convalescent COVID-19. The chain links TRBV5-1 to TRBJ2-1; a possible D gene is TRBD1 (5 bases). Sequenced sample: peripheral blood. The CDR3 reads CASSSKDRLSNEQFF. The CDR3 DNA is TGCGCCAGCAGCTCTAAAGACAGATTAAGCAATGAGCAGTTCTTC.